The present T cell receptor (beta chain) was sequenced within a study of T-cell memory formation after mild COVID-19. Study outcomes and limitations: Memory cells collected pre-infection included some clones that later responded, suggesting cross-reactive memory joined. Clones contracting day 15 to 85 were balanced CD4/CD8; later expanders leaned CD4+. The study found contracting CD4+ clones mainly in CM and EM and contracting CD8+ clones in EMRA.

This clonotype was counted a few times. Its antigen is still unknown. At one end, the junction sequence differs from germline, possibly due to a read error. Constant-segment-primed 5'RACE gave TCR alpha and TCR beta cDNA libraries with sample barcodes and UMIs. In TCRdb, the 5' RACE reads were re-called with MiXCR into one record per CDR3 protein. The sample includes fewer than 650,000 distinct CDR3 sequences, about 18% of them seen just once. Germline V lookup: CDR1 SGHDT, CDR2 YYEEEE. This CDR3 has 15 amino acids. The sample comprised PBMCs or a T cell subset sorted from them (not recorded which). This chain joins TRBV5-6 and TRBJ2-1; possible D gene TRBD2, 6 bases. The receptor's source is an adult woman who had mild COVID-19 (a few samples of this study predate the infection). Cell type and time point are not known. The CDR3: CASSPRLVSSNEQFF. As DNA, the CDR3 is TGTGCCAGCAGCCCTCGACTAGTCTCCTCCAATGAGCAGTTCTTC.